This T cell receptor beta chain was recorded in a study of identical twins. Study observations and caveats: Instead of following the same donors, the conclusions were based on cross-sectional statistical analysis.

Donors uniformly comprised healthy Caucasians. This clonotype showed up many times. Its target is not known. TCRdb processed the 5' RACE reads anew with MiXCR; each CDR3 protein has one entry. The table has some 260,000 distinct CDR3 sequences, over 12% seen once; the top ten hold approximately 8.8%. The CDR3 consists of 16 residues. The ends lost 4 bases at V and 4 bases at J; junction bases unmatched: 8. This chain links TRBV12-3 or TRBV12-4 with TRBJ1-5; 9 bases map to TRBD1. Material: memory (CD45RO+) T cells sorted from blood. The sequence was collected from a woman younger than 30 in good health. CDR3 loop: CASSSYDRGTNQPQHF. CDR3 in DNA: TGTGCCAGCAGTTCTTACGACAGGGGGACAAATCAGCCCCAGCATTTT.